The clone carrying this T cell receptor beta chain was found a few times. Its antigen is currently unknown. These data are taken from a study of early T cells in non-severe SARS-CoV-2 infection. Background on the study: It was bulk RNA from unsorted whole blood that was sequenced, and the chains were unpaired.

Individual cDNA molecules were tagged with unique molecular identifiers, the study reported. Each CDR3 protein is one row after TCRdb ran MiXCR on the 5' RACE reads. In the table there are about 69,000 distinct CDR3 sequences, roughly 4.9% of which are singletons. Germline CDR1 is MNHEY and CDR2 is SVGEGT. The CDR3 length is 16 residues. Trimming pared 2 bases from V and 3 bases from J, leaving 16 bases between. Whole-study results and caveats: Private and CD4 specificities were missed by VDJdb matching, which favored anti-spike CD8 responses.

The chain has TRBV6-2 or TRBV6-3 and TRBJ1-2; the D gene is possibly TRBD1 (5 bases). Source: whole blood, taken at baseline. The receptor's source is an adult who was a healthcare worker with PCR-confirmed SARS-CoV-2 infection or an uninfected control (not recorded which). The donor label of this sample is uncertain. CDR3: CASSYGPGRVHYGYTF. The CDR3 DNA is TGTGCCAGCAGTTACGGGCCGGGCAGGGTCCACTATGGCTACACCTTC.